This T cell receptor (beta chain) came from a study of shared clonotypes between healthy human individuals. The CD4+ fraction was divided into a CD45RA+ naive subset and a CD45RA-negative memory subset. The study ran the assay at deep level. TCRdb keeps only in-frame clones here, not all; method: immunoSEQ multiplex PCR. The sample carries roughly 2,500,000 clones, roughly 93% recorded once. This CDR3 has 16 residues. Trimming stripped 3 bases from V and 4 bases from J, with 17 bases between. Germline V CDR1 and CDR2: SGHTS, YDEGEE. The sequence came from a man younger than 30 in good health. Some clones in this sample may be carry-over from other donors' samples. Sequencing used naive CD4+ T cells from PBMCs. This sample's subset: CD45RA+ positively selected. The gene calls are TRBV5-8 and TRBJ1-5; D gene uncertain. DNA of the CDR3: TGTGCCAGCAGCTACTACCGTCGGGAAGCTAATCAGCCCCAGCATTTT. Translation gives CASSYYRREANQPQHF.